The 22 T cell receptor beta chains listed next were all sequenced from one sample in a study of T-cell reconstitution after alpha-beta-depleted transplantation in children. Construction of the TCRbeta library involved unique molecular identifiers. TCRdb re-derived calls from the PCR reads in MiXCR, one entry per CDR3 protein. The top ten hold 0.9% to 1.2% of the sample, which has about 690,000 distinct CDR3 sequences, roughly 15% seen once. Sequenced material: PBMCs from the stem cell graft donor, taken from the stem cell graft. The receptors were sampled from a human donor who donated a stem cell graft to a child with acute myeloid leukemia.

This clonotype was found many times. The chain couples TRBV29-1 to TRBJ1-2; D call uncertain. Per germline, CDR1 SQVTM and CDR2 ANQGSEA. The CDR3 has 13 residues. Trimming removed 3 bases from V and 0 bases from J, with 8 bases in between. This CDR3 reads CSVDPVSNYGYTF. The CDR3 bases are TGCAGCGTTGACCCAGTCTCTAACTATGGCTACACCTTC.

The rearrangement joins TRBV5-1 to TRBJ1-2; D call uncertain. Germline V gene sequence: CDR1 SGHRS, CDR2 YFSETQ. The CDR3 is 14 residues long. Trimming removed 0 bases at V and 3 bases at J, with 9 bases between. The CDR3 DNA follows: TGCGCCAGCAGCTTGGGAGTGACGGACTATGGCTACACCTTC. This encodes CASSLGVTDYGYTF.

The rearrangement links TRBV7-8 to TRBJ1-3; D gene ambiguous. CDR3 length: 11 amino acids. V shed 2 bases and J shed 7 bases, with 3 bases lying between them. Germline loops: CDR1 SGHVS, CDR2 FQNEAQ. Here the CDR3 reads CASSLLNTIYF. In DNA form, the CDR3 reads TGTGCCAGCAGCTTACTCAACACCATATATTTT.

The V call is TRBV7-4, the J call TRBJ1-5; the D is unclear. V dropped 4 bases and J dropped 0 bases, with 19 bases sitting between them. Germline CDR1 and CDR2: SGHVT and SQSDAQ. This CDR3 spans 18 amino acids. The CDR3 loop is CASSCDRDAPYSNQPQHF. CDR3 nucleotide sequence: TGTGCCAGCAGCTGTGACCGGGATGCGCCCTATAGCAATCAGCCCCAGCATTTT.

In its sample, this clonotype was seen many times. This chain connects TRBV7-3 to TRBJ2-1, with unresolved D. CDR3 length: 13 amino acids. V was shortened by 2 bases and J by 4 bases, with 6 bases between the two germline ends. Germline-derived CDR1 and CDR2 are SGHTA and FQGTGA. The chain's CDR3 is CASSLQVYNEQFF. CDR3 DNA: TGTGCCAGCAGCTTACAGGTTTACAATGAGCAGTTCTTC.

This clonotype appeared a few times. The genes are TRBV7-9 and TRBJ2-1, with 8 positions matching TRBD1. CDR1 is SEHNR, CDR2 FQNEAQ, per germline (reference sequence). This CDR3 has 15 residues. Germline trimming cut 7 bases from V and 8 bases from J; bases unmatched to any gene: 13. Written as DNA, the CDR3 is TGTGCCAGCAACCAGGTACAGGGGGGCTTTGATGAGCAGTTCTTC. Its protein is CASNQVQGGFDEQFF.

Many counts were recorded for this clonotype. This rearrangement joins TRBV7-7 to TRBJ2-1, with TRBD1 matching over 7 bases. Germline loops: CDR1 SSHAT, CDR2 FNYEAQ (reference sequence). The ends lost 4 bases at V and 6 bases at J; junction bases unmatched: 6. This CDR3 region has 14 residues. The chain's CDR3 is CASSSTSGGNEQFF. CDR3 in DNA: TGTGCCAGCAGCTCTACCTCAGGGGGCAATGAGCAGTTCTTC.

A few counts support this clonotype. CDR3 in amino acids: CAISVWAARSGYEQYF. The CDR3 region has the DNA TGTGCCATCAGTGTTTGGGCAGCAAGGTCAGGCTACGAGCAGTACTTC. The chain carries TRBV10-3 and TRBJ2-7; D not resolved. Germline V lookup: CDR1 ENHRY, CDR2 SYGVKD. This CDR3 has 16 residues. V lost 4 bases to trimming and J lost 3 bases, with 19 bases between them.

This clonotype was recorded at least ten times. J is TRBJ1-4 and V is TRBV7-2; no clear D gene. The germline CDR1 and CDR2 sequences are SGHTA and FQGNSA. The CDR3 runs 16 residues. With 2 bases removed from V and 2 bases from J, the gap between germline ends came to 12 bases. The CDR3 DNA is TGTGCCAGCAGCTTACGGCCCCGTGGCACTAATGAAAAACTGTTTTTT. Translating it yields CASSLRPRGTNEKLFF.

This clonotype has more than one count but fewer than ten. The V call is TRBV7-2, the J call TRBJ1-5; D unresolved. This CDR3 comprises 16 residues. CDR1 and CDR2 from the germline V gene are SGHTA and FQGNSA. The V end was cut by 0 bases, the J end by 2 bases, with 11 bases between. Here the CDR3 reads CASSLAVEVGNQPQHF. The CDR3 coding sequence is TGTGCCAGCAGCTTAGCCGTGGAGGTGGGCAATCAGCCCCAGCATTTT.

This clonotype was seen more than once but under ten times. The chain recombines TRBV20-1 with TRBJ1-5; tentative D call: TRBD1 (5 bases). Germline-derived CDR1 and CDR2 are DFQATT and SNEGSKA (reference sequence). Trimming pared 1 base from V and 4 bases from J, leaving 23 bases between. CDR3 size: 18 residues. CDR3 region: CSARVHLKGSLLNQPQHF. The CDR3 region has the DNA TGCAGTGCTAGAGTGCACCTTAAGGGGTCCCTCCTGAATCAGCCCCAGCATTTT.

This clonotype was observed many times. The CDR3 nucleotides read TGCAGTGCTCTGGACAGGAATCAGCCCCAGCATTTT. Its protein is CSALDRNQPQHF. The chain recombines TRBV20-1 with TRBJ1-5; 7 nucleotides line up with TRBD1. V shed 5 bases and J 4 bases; nucleotides not matched to a gene: 2. Per germline, CDR1 DFQATT and CDR2 SNEGSKA (reference sequence). This CDR3 region has 12 residues.

The chain carries TRBV10-1 and TRBJ1-4, with a possible D match to TRBD1 (6 bases). The CDR3 is made up of 15 amino acids. Germline V gene lookup returns CDR1 WNHNN and CDR2 SYGVQD (reference sequence). The V gene lost 3 bases and the J gene lost 5 bases, with 13 bases spanning the gap. The CDR3 region is CASSDHTGLNEKLFF. DNA of the CDR3: TGCGCCAGCAGTGACCACACAGGGCTCAATGAAAAACTGTTTTTT.

Ten or more counts support this clonotype. The chain joins TRBV20-1 to TRBJ2-7; tentative D call: TRBD1 (5 bases). Trimming pared 6 bases from V and 1 base from J, leaving 13 bases between. Germline V gene sequence: CDR1 DFQATT, CDR2 SNEGSKA (reference sequence). CDR3 length: 13 amino acids. CDR3 nucleotides: TGCAGTGCGGGGCACTCCACTTCCTACGAGCAGTACGTC. Protein sequence: CSAGHSTSYEQYV.

In this sample, this clonotype turned up many times. CDR3 nucleotides: TGTGCCAGCAGCTTAGATGCCACCTACGAGCAGTACTTC. Its protein product is CASSLDATYEQYF. This chain connects TRBV7-2 to TRBJ2-7; D not certain. This CDR3 has 13 residues. CDR1 is SGHTA, CDR2 FQGNSA, per germline. Trimming removed 1 base from V and 2 bases from J, with 6 bases in between. Drawing the rest from reference TRBV7-2 and TRBJ2-7, the complete variable domain is GAGVSQSPSNKVTEKGKDVELRCDPISGHTALYWYRQSLGQGLEFLIYFQGNSAPDKSGLPSDRFSAERTGGSVSTLTIQRTQQEDSAVYLCASSLDATYEQYFGPGTRLTVT.

This clonotype was seen ten or more times. This chain uses TRBV28 with TRBJ2-7; D is possibly TRBD2 (5 bases). This CDR3 is 12 amino acids long. V gave up 3 bases and J gave up 6 bases, with 9 bases separating them. Looked up from germline, CDR1 is MDHEN and CDR2 is SYDVKM. CDR3 residues: CASSLRGREQYV. CDR3 coding DNA: TGTGCCAGCAGTTTGAGAGGGCGCGAGCAGTACGTC.

This chain links TRBV12-3 or TRBV12-4 with TRBJ2-2; TRBD2 matches at 13 bases. This CDR3 region has 17 residues. The ends lost 6 bases at V and 0 bases at J; junction bases unmatched: 4. Written as DNA, the CDR3 is TGTGCCAGCAGGGGGACTAGCGGGGAACCGAACACCGGGGAGCTGTTTTTT. As protein: CASRGTSGEPNTGELFF.

The table lists this clonotype with a few counts. The chain recombines TRBV3-1 with TRBJ1-5; D gene uncertain. V was trimmed by 0 bases and J by 6 bases, leaving 9 bases between them. The CDR3 length is 14 residues. The germline CDR1 and CDR2 sequences are LGHDT and YNNKEL (reference sequence). CDR3 sequence reads: CASSQDRESQPQHF. The DNA for the CDR3 is TGTGCCAGCAGCCAAGATCGGGAAAGTCAGCCCCAGCATTTT.

This clonotype was found many times. The rearrangement uses TRBV6-1 and TRBJ2-5, with no clear D. The germline CDR1 and CDR2 sequences are MNHNS and SASEGT. Trimming cost V 1 base and J 3 bases, with 12 bases left between them. The CDR3 is 15 residues long. The CDR3 region is CASSEGEPIKETQYF. CDR3 coding DNA: TGTGCCAGCAGTGAAGGGGAACCCATCAAAGAGACCCAGTACTTC.

This clonotype was counted ten times or more. The chain links TRBV20-1 to TRBJ2-7, with a tentative D call TRBD1 (6 bases). This CDR3 comprises 13 residues. V shed 5 bases and J shed 3 bases, with 14 bases lying between them. From germline, CDR1 is DFQATT and CDR2 SNEGSKA (reference sequence). The CDR3 DNA sequence: TGCAGTGCTCGCAACAGGGAAAGCTACGAGCAGTACGTC. Protein sequence: CSARNRESYEQYV.

This clonotype was picked up many times. This sequence joins TRBV20-1 and TRBJ2-2; TRBD1 might be the D (6 bases). Germline V gene sequence: CDR1 DFQATT, CDR2 SNEGSKA (reference sequence). There are 14 residues in the CDR3. Trimming stripped 6 bases from V and 4 bases from J, with 15 bases between. The CDR3 DNA sequence: TGCAGTGCCCCCACGGACAGAGCCACCGGGGAGCTGTTTTTT. Protein: CSAPTDRATGELFF.

This clonotype was seen repeatedly, ten times or more. This chain uses TRBV20-1 with TRBJ2-1, with D perhaps matching TRBD1 (5 bases). Trimming shortened V by 2 bases and J by 5 bases, and 19 bases separated the two germline ends. This CDR3 has 16 amino acids. Germline-derived CDR1 and CDR2 are DFQATT and SNEGSKA (reference sequence). The CDR3 DNA is TGCAGTGCTAGATCTTTCGGAGCCCAGGGTCACAATGAGCAGTTCTTC. Its translation: CSARSFGAQGHNEQFF.